The T cell receptor (beta chain) described here comes from a study of shared clonotypes between healthy human individuals. The V segment lost 7 bases and the J segment 2 bases; nucleotides outside the gene matches: 3. This CDR3 comprises 13 residues. Germline V gives CDR1 SGHTA, CDR2 FQGNSA. Some clones are missing from TCRdb's copy, which holds only in-frame ones; the method was immunoSEQ multiplex PCR. Of about 450,000 clones in the sample, around 79% were seen once. Comments on this clone: Its specificity is not known.

Study outcomes and limitations: The donor pool, a small one, limited the genetic and exposure-history diversity represented.

Material: PBMCs. The sequence came from a woman aged 35 to 49 in good health. Some clones in this sample may be carry-over from other donors' samples. The chain links TRBV7-2 to TRBJ1-2, with 8 bases fitting TRBD1. The CDR3 spells CASIQGANYGYTF. The CDR3 DNA reads as TGTGCCAGCATTCAGGGGGCCAACTATGGCTACACCTTC.